Following are 5 T cell receptor beta chains from one sample sequenced in a study of CD8+ T cells in alopecia areata. Following extraction, RNA underwent reverse transcription to cDNA, which served as the sequencing template. Libraries were prepared by immunoSEQ multiplex PCR; TCRdb keeps only in-frame clonotypes and omits some of them. Among some 150,000 clones, about 53% were seen once, and the ten largest hold approximately 19%. The source was CD8+ T cells sorted from blood, collected at week 0. These receptors all come from a human donor with alopecia areata.

The genes are TRBV29-1 and TRBJ1-2, with D perhaps matching TRBD1 (6 bases). Germline loops: CDR1 SQVTM, CDR2 ANQGSEA. The germline V and J ends were trimmed by 6 bases and 6 bases, with 20 bases remaining between them. The CDR3 is 14 amino acids. CDR3 region: CSVIPRDKVNGYTF. The DNA for the CDR3 is TGCAGCGTAATACCCCGGGACAAGGTTAATGGCTACACCTTC. The whole variable domain, filled in from reference TRBV29-1 and TRBJ1-2, reads SAVISQKPSRDICQRGTSLTIQCQVDSQVTMMFWYRQQPGQSLTLIATANQGSEATYESGFVIDKFPISRPNLTFSTLTVSNMSPEDSSIYLCSVIPRDKVNGYTFGSGTRLTVV.

The J gene is TRBJ2-1, the V gene TRBV7-9, with TRBD2 as a possible D gene (5 bases). Germline V gene sequence: CDR1 SEHNR, CDR2 FQNEAQ (reference sequence). The V and J ends lost 7 bases and 4 bases respectively, with 8 bases between them. CDR3 length: 12 residues. The CDR3 DNA is TGTGCCAGCACCACGGGGTACAATGAGCAGTTCTTC. Translated, it gives CASTTGYNEQFF.

V gene TRBV30 combines with J gene TRBJ2-1; the D call may be TRBD1 or TRBD2 (6 bases each). The ends were cut back, 8 bases at V and 2 bases at J, with 16 bases in the middle. Germline V gene sequence: CDR1 GTSNPN, CDR2 SVGIG (reference sequence). CDR3 length equals 14 residues. In DNA form, the CDR3 reads TGTGCCCTCCACCCGGGGGCAACCTACAATGAGCAGTTCTTC. It codes for CALHPGATYNEQFF.

The V gene is TRBV27, the J gene TRBJ2-1; D gene unclear. The V gene lost 3 bases and the J gene lost 8 bases, with 8 bases spanning the gap. Germline values: CDR1 MNHEY, CDR2 SMNVEV (reference sequence). CDR3 length: 12 amino acids. The chain's CDR3 is CASSFGIDEQFF. The CDR3, as DNA: TGTGCCAGCAGTTTTGGTATCGATGAGCAGTTCTTC.

This chain connects TRBV29-1 to TRBJ2-1, with TRBD1 identical over 9 bases. The junction had 8 bases not matched to a gene; V was cut back by 4 bases and J by 7 bases. The CDR3 has 14 residues. CDR1 and CDR2 from the germline V gene are SQVTM and ANQGSEA. The CDR3 region has the DNA TGCAGCGTTGCGGGTGGGGGACAGGGAAATGAGCAGTTCTTC. It translates to CSVAGGGQGNEQFF.